This is a list of T cell receptor beta chains from one sample in a study of T cell repertoires in cytomegalovirus infection. No cognate antigen is known for these TCRs. TCRdb re-derived calls from the reads in MiXCR, one entry per CDR3 protein. The top ten hold about 20% of the sample, which has approximately 730,000 distinct CDR3 sequences, 33% seen once. Sequencing used cultured PBMCs, obtained from culture after CMV antigen stimulation. These TCRs come from a human donor in good health (CMV status not recorded). Some clones in this sample may be carry-over from other donors' samples. Each CDR3 is given with its conserved first and last residue. A D gene is named only where the DNA matches it firmly. A clone size is listed for some rows: how often the clone was seen (once, few, many), or a class if it is expanded.

TRBJ2-1 | . | . | TRBV27 | TGTGCCAGCAGTTTAATCCCGGGGGGCGAGCAGTTCTTC | CASSLIPGGEQFF
TRBJ2-7 | many | . | TRBV10-3 | TGTGCCATCAGCACTCCGGGTCCTACCCACGAGCAGTACTTC | CAISTPGPTHEQYF
TRBJ1-5 | few | . | TRBV12-3/TRBV12-4 | TGTGCCAGCAACTCCCGGGGGGGGAATCCCCAGCATTTT | CASNSRGGNPQHF
TRBJ2-3 | few | TRBD2 | TRBV3-1 | TGTGCCAGCAGCCCCAAGCCGGGGGGGCGAGATACGCAGTATTTT | CASSPKPGGRDTQYF
TRBJ1-2 | . | TRBD1 | TRBV14 | TGTGCCAGCAGCCTTCTCCGCTCGACAGGGGGAGGCGGCTACACCTTC | CASSLLRSTGGGGYTF
TRBJ2-3 | few | . | TRBV20-1 | TGCAGTGCTAGAGACCCCCTGGATACGCAGTATTTT | CSARDPLDTQYF
TRBJ2-2 | . | . | TRBV5-3 | TGTGCCAGCAGCTTGGCCCTCCCTACCGGGGAGCTGTTTTTT | CASSLALPTGELFF
TRBJ2-5 | few | . | TRBV19 | TGTGCCAGTAGTAAAGAAGAGACCCAGTACTTC | CASSKEETQYF
TRBJ2-7 | . | . | TRBV27 | TGTGCCAGCAGTTTAGACGGGTTTAACGACGAGCAGTACTTC | CASSLDGFNDEQYF
TRBJ2-3 | . | TRBD2 | TRBV4-1 | TGCGCCAGCAGCCACCTAGCGGGGGAACAGTATTTT | CASSHLAGEQYF
TRBJ1-1 | . | . | TRBV2 | TGTGCCAGCAGTGTTAAACAGGATCGAATGAACACTGAAGCTTTCTTT | CASSVKQDRMNTEAFF
TRBJ2-7 | . | TRBD2 | TRBV20-1 | TGCAGTGCTACCTTAGCGGGGAAATACGAGCAGTACTTC | CSATLAGKYEQYF
TRBJ2-1 | few | TRBD2 | TRBV23-1 | TGCGCCAGCACCGAATACCATCGAACGGCGGGAGTAATAGATGAGCAGTTCTTC | CASTEYHRTAGVIDEQFF
TRBJ1-1 | few | TRBD1 | TRBV5-1 | TGCGCCAGCACTCCCGGCGGGACAGGGGCAGGGAACACTGAAGCTTTCTTT | CASTPGGTGAGNTEAFF
TRBJ1-2 | few | TRBD1 | TRBV20-1 | TGCAGTGCTAGGCCGGGACAGAACTATGGCTACACCTTC | CSARPGQNYGYTF
TRBJ1-4 | once | . | TRBV4-1 | TGCGCCAGCAGCCAGGGAACAGGAAAAACAAATGAAAAACTGTTTTTT | CASSQGTGKTNEKLFF
TRBJ2-1 | . | . | TRBV6-5 | TGTGCCAGCAGTCGATATTCCCGAGGGGAGCAGTTCTTC | CASSRYSRGEQFF
TRBJ1-3 | many | . | TRBV12-3/TRBV12-4 | TGTGCCAGCAGTTGGCCCGGGGCTGGAAACACCATATATTTT | CASSWPGAGNTIYF
TRBJ1-4 | . | . | TRBV12-5 | TGTGCTAGTGGTTTAAGGGCAGGAGTCTTGATCCCGGAAAAACTGTTTTTT | CASGLRAGVLIPEKLFF
TRBJ2-5 | few | . | TRBV7-2 | TGTGCCAGCAGCTTAGTACCAACACTGGAGACCCAGTACTTC | CASSLVPTLETQYF
TRBJ2-1 | . | . | TRBV27 | TGTGCCACCCACACTACTACCCGAACGGTGGATGAGCAGTTCTTC | CATHTTTRTVDEQFF
TRBJ1-5 | . | TRBD1 | TRBV19 | TGTGCCAGTGAGGACAGGGGGAATCAGCCCCAGCATTTT | CASEDRGNQPQHF
TRBJ1-1 | . | . | TRBV5-4 | TGTGCCAGCAGCTTGGCGGGCCAGGTTCGGGGGGACACTGAAGCTTTCTTT | CASSLAGQVRGDTEAFF
TRBJ1-5 | . | TRBD1 | TRBV5-4 | TGTGCCAGCAGCTTGGGGGGTGGAGGGGGCGTCGGCAATCAGCCCCAGCATTTT | CASSLGGGGGVGNQPQHF
TRBJ2-6 | many | . | TRBV7-6 | TGTGCCAGCAGCCTCGGAGAGGCTGGGGCCAACGTCCTGACTTTC | CASSLGEAGANVLTF
TRBJ2-7 | . | . | TRBV6-5 | TGTGCCAGCAGTTACCGGGCCGGGAGTAAGTTTTCCTACGAGCAGTACTTC | CASSYRAGSKFSYEQYF
TRBJ2-1 | . | TRBD2 | TRBV5-1 | TGCGCCGGCAGCTTGGGGTGGCTAGCGGGGTACAATGAGCAGTTCTTC | CAGSLGWLAGYNEQFF